The 12 T cell receptor beta chains presented below share a single source sample, sequenced in a study of shared clonotypes between healthy human individuals. Profiling relied on immunoSEQ multiplex PCR, and the TCRdb table lists in-frame clones only, not all of them. This table has hundreds of thousands of clones, 87% appearing once. The specimen sequenced was memory CD8+ T cells sorted from blood. Sample subset: CD45RO+ cells pooled with CCR7-negative TemRA cells. All receptors derive from a man aged 18 to 30 in good health.

This chain joins TRBV7-8 and TRBJ2-7; D uncertain. The germline CDR1 and CDR2 sequences are SGHVS and FQNEAQ. This CDR3 is 13 amino acids long. Trimming took off 3 bases at V and 0 bases at J, with 6 bases between the two ends. CDR3 amino acids: CASSFMSSYEQYF. CDR3 coding DNA: TGTGCCAGCAGCTTTATGAGCTCCTACGAGCAGTACTTC. The full variable domain, rest sourced from reference TRBV7-8 and TRBJ2-7, is GAGVSQSPRYKVAKRGQDVALRCDPISGHVSLFWYQQALGQGPEFLTYFQNEAQLDKSGLPSDRFFAERPEGSVSTLKIQRTQQEDSAVYLCASSFMSSYEQYFGPGTRLTVT.

The chain couples TRBV19 to TRBJ2-7; TRBD1 aligns across 10 bases. The CDR3 has 15 amino acids. Losses at the gene ends were 3 bases for V and 2 bases for J; bases not matched to a gene: 4. The V gene's germline CDR1 is LNHDA and CDR2 SQIVND (reference sequence). CDR3 coding DNA: TGTGCCAGTAGTATTTTCGGACAGGGGGCCTACGAGCAGTACTTC. This codes for CASSIFGQGAYEQYF.

This sequence joins TRBV29-1 and TRBJ2-7; unclear D gene. CDR1 SQVTM and CDR2 ANQGSEA come from the germline V gene. The V and J ends lost 3 bases and 3 bases respectively, with 15 bases between them. CDR3 length equals 14 residues. Here the CDR3 DNA reads TGCAGCGTTGATGGGCAGGACGAGAGCTACGAGCAGTACTTC. It codes for CSVDGQDESYEQYF.

The chain recombines TRBV11-2 with TRBJ2-7; possible D gene TRBD2, 6 bases. The germline V and J ends were trimmed by 1 base and 5 bases, with 9 bases remaining between them. Looked up from germline, CDR1 is SGHAT and CDR2 is FQNNGV. The CDR3 consists of 13 residues. The CDR3 coding sequence is TGTGCCAGCAGCTTAGTCGGGGGTAACGAGCAGTACTTC. It encodes CASSLVGGNEQYF.

J is TRBJ2-7 and V is TRBV30; D unresolved. V lost 3 bases and J lost 7, with 10 bases in between. From germline, CDR1 is GTSNPN and CDR2 SVGIG (reference sequence). The CDR3 has 11 residues. For the CDR3, the DNA is TGTGCCTGGAGCCAACGTGGGGAGCAGTACTTC. The encoded protein is CAWSQRGEQYF.

V is TRBV6-1 and J is TRBJ2-1; 8 bases line up with TRBD2. Per the germline V gene, CDR1 is MNHNS and CDR2 is SASEGT. With 3 bases clipped from V and 8 bases from J, the junction kept 6 bases outside the gene matches. The CDR3 consists of 14 residues. CDR3 protein: CASSDLWREDEQFF. The CDR3 DNA is TGTGCCAGCAGTGACCTTTGGCGGGAGGATGAGCAGTTCTTC.

This clone came up a few times. CDR3 nucleotides: TGCGCCAGCAGCCAAGGGGATAGCTTTACCTCGCGAGGCGAGCAGTACTTC. It encodes CASSQGDSFTSRGEQYF. J is TRBJ2-7 and V is TRBV4-1; D is ambiguous. The V gene's germline CDR1 is MGHRA and CDR2 YSYEKL. The ends were cut back, 1 base at V and 6 bases at J, with 22 bases in the middle. The CDR3 runs 17 residues.

V usage is TRBV10-3 and J usage is TRBJ2-7; the D gene is possibly TRBD2 (5 bases). This CDR3 has 13 residues. CDR1 is ENHRY and CDR2 is SYGVKD in the germline V gene. Trimming shortened V by 6 bases and J by 2 bases, and 11 bases separated the two germline ends. The CDR3 sequence: CAISPGTAYEQYF. DNA of the CDR3: TGTGCCATCAGCCCGGGAACCGCCTACGAGCAGTACTTC.

The CDR3 DNA reads TGCGCCAGCAGCTTTAGAGGAGGCTCCTATAATTCACCCCTCCACTTT. Its protein is CASSFRGGSYNSPLHF. This rearrangement joins TRBV5-1 to TRBJ1-6; D is unresolved. The CDR3 consists of 16 residues. The germline V gene has CDR1 SGHRS and CDR2 YFSETQ. Trimming removed 2 bases at V and 0 bases at J, with 9 bases between.

J is TRBJ1-6 and V is TRBV6-1, with 7 bases lining up with TRBD1. Germline CDR1 reads MNHNS; CDR2 reads SASEGT. The CDR3 covers 14 residues. J lost 7 bases, V lost 3 bases, and 3 bases had no gene match. CDR3: CASSDLQGNSPLHF. The CDR3 coding sequence is TGTGCCAGCAGTGACCTACAGGGGAATTCACCCCTCCACTTT.

This clone was observed once. V is TRBV7-2 and J is TRBJ2-5; 8 positions match TRBD2. CDR1 and CDR2 from the germline V gene are SGHTA and FQGNSA. The CDR3 covers 15 residues. Losses at the gene ends were 1 base for V and 5 bases for J; bases not matched to a gene: 6. The CDR3 bases are TGTGCCAGCAGCTTAGAGGGACTAGTCTGGGAGACCCAGTACTTC. This translates into CASSLEGLVWETQYF.

The chain joins TRBV30 to TRBJ1-1, with unresolved D. V was cut by 4 bases and J by 1 base, with 10 bases left in between. The CDR3 length is 13 residues. Germline V gene sequence: CDR1 GTSNPN, CDR2 SVGIG (reference sequence). The CDR3 loop is CAWMAAGNTEAFF. CDR3 DNA sequence: TGTGCCTGGATGGCGGCAGGGAACACTGAAGCTTTCTTT.